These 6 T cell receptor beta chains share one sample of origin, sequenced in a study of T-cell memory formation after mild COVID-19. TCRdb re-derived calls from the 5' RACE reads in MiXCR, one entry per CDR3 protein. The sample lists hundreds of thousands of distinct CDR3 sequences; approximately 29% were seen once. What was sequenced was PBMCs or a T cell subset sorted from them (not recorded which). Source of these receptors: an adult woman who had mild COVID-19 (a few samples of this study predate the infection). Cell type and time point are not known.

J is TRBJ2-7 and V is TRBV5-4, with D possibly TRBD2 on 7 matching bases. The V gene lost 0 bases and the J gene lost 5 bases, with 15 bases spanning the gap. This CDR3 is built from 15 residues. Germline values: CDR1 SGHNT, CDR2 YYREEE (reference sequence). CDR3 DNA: TGTGCCAGCAGCTTGGCCGGGGGGCTAAGTCACGAGCAGTACTTC. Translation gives CASSLAGGLSHEQYF.

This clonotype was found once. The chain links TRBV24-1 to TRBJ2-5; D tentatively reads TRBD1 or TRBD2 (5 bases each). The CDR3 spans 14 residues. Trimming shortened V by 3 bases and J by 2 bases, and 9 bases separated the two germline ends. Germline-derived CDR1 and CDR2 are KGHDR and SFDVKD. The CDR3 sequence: CATSDPGRQETQYF. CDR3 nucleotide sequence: TGTGCCACCAGTGATCCGGGACGGCAAGAGACCCAGTACTTC.

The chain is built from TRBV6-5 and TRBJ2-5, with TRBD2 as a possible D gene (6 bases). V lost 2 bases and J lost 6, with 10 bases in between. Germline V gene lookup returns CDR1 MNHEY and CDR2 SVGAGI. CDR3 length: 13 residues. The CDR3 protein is CASSYGTPQTQYF. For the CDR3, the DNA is TGTGCCAGCAGTTACGGGACTCCCCAGACCCAGTACTTC.

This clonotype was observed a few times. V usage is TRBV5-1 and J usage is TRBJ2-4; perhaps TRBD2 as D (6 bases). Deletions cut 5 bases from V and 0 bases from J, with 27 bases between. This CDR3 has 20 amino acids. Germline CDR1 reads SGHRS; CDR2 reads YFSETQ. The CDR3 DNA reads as TGCGCCAGCAGTCCTCCGGGACTCACTACCGGGGCAATAGCCAAAAACATTCAGTACTTC. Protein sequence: CASSPPGLTTGAIAKNIQYF.

The CDR3: CSVEDLGEQYF. CDR3 DNA sequence: TGCAGCGTTGAAGATCTAGGGGAGCAGTACTTC. The V and J genes are TRBV29-1 and TRBJ2-7; no definite D call. The CDR3 is 11 amino acids. The V and J ends lost 0 bases and 7 bases respectively, with 7 bases between them. Germline V gene sequence: CDR1 SQVTM, CDR2 ANQGSEA.

CDR3 residues: CSARDWTGYGYTF. The CDR3 nucleotides read TGCAGTGCTAGAGATTGGACAGGCTATGGCTACACCTTC. The gene calls are TRBV20-1 and TRBJ1-2; 7 bases are shared with TRBD1. The trim removed 0 bases at V and 4 bases at J, leaving 2 bases unmatched. The CDR3 is 13 amino acids. The germline gives CDR1 DFQATT, CDR2 SNEGSKA (reference sequence).